These 19 T cell receptor beta chains were all obtained from the same sample, sequenced in a study of blood T cell repertoires in COVID-19. TCRdb's table, derived via immunoSEQ multiplex PCR, lists solely in-frame clones and lacks some. The repertoire holds roughly 130,000 clones, about 83% seen once, with under 4% in the top ten. The sample taken for sequencing was PBMCs or T cells enriched from blood (not recorded which). These receptors all come from a woman younger than 45 who had recovered from COVID-19.

The V gene is TRBV30, the J gene TRBJ2-4; possible D gene TRBD2, 5 bases. Trimming left V 3 bases short and J 0 bases short, with 9 bases between. Germline CDR1 and CDR2: GTSNPN and SVGIG (reference sequence). The CDR3 is made up of 14 amino acids. The CDR3 here is CAWSPGTAKNIQYF. CDR3 bases: TGTGCCTGGAGCCCGGGAACAGCCAAAAACATTCAGTACTTC.

The chain joins TRBV4-2 to TRBJ2-5; 8 bases are a match to TRBD2. In germline, CDR1 is LGHNA, CDR2 YNFKEQ. The length of the CDR3 is 16 residues. The V gene end was trimmed by 5 bases and the J gene end by 3 bases; junction bases not matched to a gene: 11. CDR3 sequence: CASSFVSGGPEETQYF. In nucleotides, the CDR3 is TGTGCCAGCAGCTTCGTATCGGGAGGGCCTGAAGAGACCCAGTACTTC.

The chain couples TRBV15 to TRBJ1-6, with D unclear. Trimming cost V 6 bases and J 0 bases, with 3 bases left between them. Per the germline V gene, CDR1 is LNHNV and CDR2 is YYDKDF (reference sequence). The CDR3 loop spans 13 amino acids. The CDR3: CATRSSYNSPLHF. CDR3 coding DNA: TGTGCCACCAGGAGCTCCTATAATTCACCCCTCCACTTT.

The gene calls are TRBV28 and TRBJ1-1; TRBD1 aligns across 8 bases. The germline gives CDR1 MDHEN, CDR2 SYDVKM. The length of the CDR3 is 12 residues. The V and J ends lost 6 bases and 11 bases, in that order; junction bases with no gene match: 8. As DNA, the CDR3 is TGTGCCAGCAGGCTACTACAGGGGGGGGCTTTCTTT. It is translated as CASRLLQGGAFF.

The CDR3 sequence: CASSLEGGTGGGIQYF. CDR3 nucleotide sequence: TGCGCCAGCAGCTTGGAAGGAGGGACAGGGGGAGGCATTCAGTACTTC. The chain recombines TRBV5-1 with TRBJ2-4, with 11 positions matching TRBD1. The J segment lost 9 bases and the V segment lost 0 bases, leaving 8 bases of the junction unmatched. This CDR3 spans 16 amino acids. From germline, CDR1 is SGHRS and CDR2 YFSETQ.

This chain connects TRBV6-4 to TRBJ2-2, with D possibly being TRBD2 (5 bases). Germline V gene data show CDR1 as MRHNA and CDR2 as SNTAGT. There are 16 residues in the CDR3. The ends were cut back, 0 bases at V and 6 bases at J, with 14 bases in the middle. CDR3 nucleotide sequence: TGTGCCAGCAGTGACTCTTCGGGCTCCGGGGCCGGGGAGCTGTTTTTT. Its translation: CASSDSSGSGAGELFF.

There are a few counts of this clone. The J gene is TRBJ1-3, the V gene TRBV5-8; D not resolved. This CDR3 has 16 residues. Per germline, CDR1 SGHTS and CDR2 YDEGEE. Trimming cost V 7 bases and J 0 bases, with 17 bases left between them. CDR3 loop: CASWVGPHLSGNTIYF. The CDR3 bases are TGTGCCAGCTGGGTGGGCCCCCACCTCTCTGGAAACACCATATATTTT.

This clone was observed a handful of times. V gene TRBV5-4 combines with J gene TRBJ2-1; 14 bases fit TRBD2. CDR1 is SGHNT and CDR2 is YYREEE in the germline V gene (reference sequence). The CDR3 consists of 16 residues. With V trimmed by 4 bases and J by 2 bases, 2 bases remained unmatched. The CDR3 sequence: CASSGTSGRTYNEQFF. The CDR3 nucleotides are TGTGCCAGCAGCGGGACTAGCGGGAGAACCTACAATGAGCAGTTCTTC.

The gene calls are TRBV12-3 or TRBV12-4 and TRBJ2-3, with D possibly being TRBD2 (6 bases). The V gene lost 3 bases and the J gene lost 5 bases, with 9 bases spanning the gap. The CDR3 is 13 residues long. Here the CDR3 DNA reads TGTGCCAGCAGTTTTACGGGAGAAGATACGCAGTATTTT. This codes for CASSFTGEDTQYF.

The chain recombines TRBV7-9 with TRBJ1-3, with a tentative D call TRBD1 (5 bases). There are 14 residues in the CDR3. The ends were cut back, 9 bases at V and 0 bases at J, with 12 bases in the middle. In germline, CDR1 is SEHNR, CDR2 FQNEAQ (reference sequence). CDR3 bases: TGTGCCAGTATGCGGGGGGGCTCTGGAAACACCATATATTTT. Its protein is CASMRGGSGNTIYF.

The chain links TRBV14 to TRBJ1-1, with 9 bases lining up with TRBD1. CDR1 SGHDN and CDR2 FVKESK come from the germline V gene. V lost 3 bases and J lost 4; bases outside the gene matches: 0. The CDR3 contains 13 residues. CDR3 coding DNA: TGTGCCAGCAGCCAGGACAGGGGCACTGAAGCTTTCTTT. This translates into CASSQDRGTEAFF.

The chain carries TRBV14 and TRBJ2-3; a possible D gene is TRBD2 (5 bases). Germline values: CDR1 SGHDN, CDR2 FVKESK. V lost 4 bases and J 2 bases, leaving 19 bases between the germline ends. The CDR3 has 17 residues. The CDR3 protein is CASSLSPGWRHTDTQYF. CDR3 DNA sequence: TGTGCCAGCAGCCTATCTCCGGGTTGGAGGCACACAGATACGCAGTATTTT. Variable domain in full (rest from reference TRBV14 and TRBJ2-3): EAGVTQFPSHSVIEKGQTVTLRCDPISGHDNLYWYRRVMGKEIKFLLHFVKESKQDESGMPNNRFLAERTGGTYSTLKVQPAELEDSGVYFCASSLSPGWRHTDTQYFGPGTRLTVL.

The rearrangement joins TRBV6-5 to TRBJ2-2, with TRBD1 identical over 8 bases. This CDR3 region has 15 residues. Germline V gives CDR1 MNHEY, CDR2 SVGAGI. V trimming: 6 bases; J trimming: 1 base; junction bases outside the gene matches: 4. CDR3 region: CASSPGTGNTGELFF. The CDR3 DNA is TGTGCCAGCAGCCCCGGGACAGGGAACACCGGGGAGCTGTTTTTT.

The chain recombines TRBV5-1 with TRBJ1-1; tentatively, D is TRBD1 (6 bases). Trimming pared 3 bases from V and 6 bases from J, leaving 18 bases between. CDR3 size: 15 residues. CDR1 is SGHRS and CDR2 is YFSETQ in the germline V gene. The CDR3 loop reads CASSYEYDRPPEAFF. The CDR3 DNA reads as TGCGCCAGCAGCTACGAATATGACAGGCCGCCTGAAGCTTTCTTT.

This chain joins TRBV19 and TRBJ1-6; 7 bases align to TRBD1. CDR3 size: 14 residues. V gave up 10 bases and J gave up 6 bases; unmatched junction bases: 9. Germline-derived CDR1 and CDR2 are LNHDA and SQIVND (reference sequence). For the CDR3, the DNA is TGTGCCACTCGATTCCGGGACAGTAATTCACCCCTCCACTTT. It is translated as CATRFRDSNSPLHF.

This chain links TRBV4-3 with TRBJ2-7; 13 bases line up with TRBD2. Germline lookup yields CDR1 LGHNA and CDR2 YSLEER. V was pared by 5 bases and J by 4 bases, with 11 bases of the junction left unmatched. This CDR3 comprises 17 residues. CDR3 sequence reads: CASSYRTSGSGFYEQYF. The CDR3 coding sequence is TGCGCCAGCAGCTACCGGACTAGCGGGAGTGGCTTTTACGAGCAGTACTTC.

The chain joins TRBV7-8 to TRBJ2-1; 7 bases map to TRBD2. CDR1 is SGHVS and CDR2 is FQNEAQ in the germline V gene. This CDR3 has 17 residues. V was clipped by 5 bases and J by 3 bases; unmatched bases: 13. Written as DNA, the CDR3 is TGTGCCAGCAGCCGAGTCCTAGGCGGGAGAGGCTACAATGAGCAGTTCTTC. Translated: CASSRVLGGRGYNEQFF. The entire variable domain, with the rest obtained from reference TRBV7-8 and TRBJ2-1, is as follows: GAGVSQSPRYKVAKRGQDVALRCDPISGHVSLFWYQQALGQGPEFLTYFQNEAQLDKSGLPSDRFFAERPEGSVSTLKIQRTQQEDSAVYLCASSRVLGGRGYNEQFFGPGTRLTVL.

There are a few counts of this clone. The chain has TRBV28 and TRBJ1-3; D uncertain. The CDR3 length is 15 residues. Germline V CDR1 and CDR2: MDHEN, SYDVKM. Trimming pared 2 bases from V and 0 bases from J, leaving 8 bases between. In DNA, the CDR3 is TGTGCCAGCAGTTTAACAGTCCGCTCTGGAAACACCATATATTTT. Translating it yields CASSLTVRSGNTIYF.

The chain couples TRBV12-2 to TRBJ2-2; the DNA was not compared with TRBD1, the D call given in the table. TRBV12-2 is assigned pseudogene status. The CDR3 is 17 residues long. The CDR3 reads CASRLVSGQGDTGELFF. CDR3 coding DNA: TGTGCAAGTCGCTTAGTGTCGGGACAGGGCGACACCGGGGAGCTGTTTTTT.